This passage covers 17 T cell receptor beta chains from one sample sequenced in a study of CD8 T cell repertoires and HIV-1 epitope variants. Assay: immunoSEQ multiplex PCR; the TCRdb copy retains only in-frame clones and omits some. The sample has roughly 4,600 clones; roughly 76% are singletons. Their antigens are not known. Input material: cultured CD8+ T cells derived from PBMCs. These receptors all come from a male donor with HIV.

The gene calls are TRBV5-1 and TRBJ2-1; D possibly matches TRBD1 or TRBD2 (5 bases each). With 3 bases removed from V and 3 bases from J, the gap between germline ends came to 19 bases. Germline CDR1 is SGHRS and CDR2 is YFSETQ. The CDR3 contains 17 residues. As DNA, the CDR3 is TGCGCCAGCAGCTCGGCCCCCGGGACGTCCTACTACAATGAGCAGTTCTTC. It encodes CASSSAPGTSYYNEQFF.

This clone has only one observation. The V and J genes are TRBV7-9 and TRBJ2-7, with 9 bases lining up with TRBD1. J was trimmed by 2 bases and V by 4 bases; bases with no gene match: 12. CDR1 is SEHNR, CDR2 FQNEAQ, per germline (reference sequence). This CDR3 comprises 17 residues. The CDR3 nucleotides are TGTGCCAGCAGCTCCCAGGGACAGGGAGGTAACACCTACGAGCAGTACTTC. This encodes CASSSQGQGGNTYEQYF. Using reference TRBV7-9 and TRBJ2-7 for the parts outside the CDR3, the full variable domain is DTGVSQNPRHKITKRGQNVTFRCDPISEHNRLYWYRQTLGQGPEFLTYFQNEAQLEKSRLLSDRFSAERPKGSFSTLEIQRTEQGDSAMYLCASSSQGQGGNTYEQYFGPGTRLTVT.

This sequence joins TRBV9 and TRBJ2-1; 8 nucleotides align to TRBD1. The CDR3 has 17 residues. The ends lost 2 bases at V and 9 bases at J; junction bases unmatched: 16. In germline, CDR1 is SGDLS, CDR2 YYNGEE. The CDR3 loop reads CASSVSPGGPRPPEQFF. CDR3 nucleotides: TGTGCCAGCAGCGTCTCCCCAGGGGGCCCTCGGCCACCTGAGCAGTTCTTC.

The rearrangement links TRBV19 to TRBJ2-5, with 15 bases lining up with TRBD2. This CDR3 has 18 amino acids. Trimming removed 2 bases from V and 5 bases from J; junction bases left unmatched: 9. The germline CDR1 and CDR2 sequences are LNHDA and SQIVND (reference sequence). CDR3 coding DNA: TGTGCCAGTAGTATACGCGGACTAGCGGGGGGGCCCCCCGAGACCCAGTACTTC. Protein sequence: CASSIRGLAGGPPETQYF.

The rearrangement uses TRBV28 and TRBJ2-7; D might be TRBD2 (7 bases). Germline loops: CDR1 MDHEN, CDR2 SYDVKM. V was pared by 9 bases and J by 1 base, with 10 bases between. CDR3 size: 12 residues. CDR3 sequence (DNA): TGTGCCAGTCGGGGGGCTTCCTACGAGCAGTACTTC. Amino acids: CASRGASYEQYF.

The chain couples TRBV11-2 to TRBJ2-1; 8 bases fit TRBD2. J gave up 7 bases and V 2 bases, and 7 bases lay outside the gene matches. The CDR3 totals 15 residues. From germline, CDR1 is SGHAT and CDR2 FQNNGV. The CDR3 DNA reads TGTGCCAGCAGCTTACGAGCGGGAGTCGTTAATGAGCAGTTCTTC. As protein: CASSLRAGVVNEQFF. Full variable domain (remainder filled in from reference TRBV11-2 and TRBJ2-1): EAGVAQSPRYKIIEKRQSVAFWCNPISGHATLYWYQQILGQGPKLLIQFQNNGVVDDSQLPKDRFSAERLKGVDSTLKIQPAKLEDSAVYLCASSLRAGVVNEQFFGPGTRLTVL.

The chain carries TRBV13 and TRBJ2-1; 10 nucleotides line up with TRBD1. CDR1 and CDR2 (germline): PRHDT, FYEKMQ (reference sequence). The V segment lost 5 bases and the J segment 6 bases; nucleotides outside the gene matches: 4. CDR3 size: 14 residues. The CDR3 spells CASSIGTGVNEQFF. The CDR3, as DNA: TGTGCCAGCAGCATCGGGACAGGGGTCAATGAGCAGTTCTTC.

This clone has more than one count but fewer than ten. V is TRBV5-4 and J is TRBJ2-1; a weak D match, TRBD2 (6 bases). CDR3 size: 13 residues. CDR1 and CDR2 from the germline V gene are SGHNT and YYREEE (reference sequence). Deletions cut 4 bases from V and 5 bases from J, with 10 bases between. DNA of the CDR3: TGTGCCAGCAGCCCGGGGGTGAACAATGAGCAGTTCTTC. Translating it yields CASSPGVNNEQFF.

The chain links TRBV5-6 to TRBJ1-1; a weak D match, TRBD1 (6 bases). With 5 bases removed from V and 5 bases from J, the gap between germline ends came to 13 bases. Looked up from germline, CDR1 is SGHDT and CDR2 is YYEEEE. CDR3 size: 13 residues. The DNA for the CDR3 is TGTGCCAGCAGGGAGCAAGGGGGTACTGAAGCTTTCTTT. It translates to CASREQGGTEAFF.

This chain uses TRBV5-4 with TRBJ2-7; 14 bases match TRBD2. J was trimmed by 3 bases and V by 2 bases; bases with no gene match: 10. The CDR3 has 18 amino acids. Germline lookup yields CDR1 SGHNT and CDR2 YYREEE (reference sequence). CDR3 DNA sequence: TGTGCCAGCAGCTTTGGACTAGCGGGGGGCTCAGGGGACTACGAGCAGTACTTC. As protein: CASSFGLAGGSGDYEQYF.

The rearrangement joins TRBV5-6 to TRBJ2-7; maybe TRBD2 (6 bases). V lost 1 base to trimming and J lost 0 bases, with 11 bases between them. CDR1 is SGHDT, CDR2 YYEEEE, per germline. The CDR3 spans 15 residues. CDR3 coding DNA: TGTGCCAGCAGCTTGTTCGGGCGGGACTCCTACGAGCAGTACTTC. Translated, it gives CASSLFGRDSYEQYF.

The CDR3 bases are TGTGCCAGCAGTTCCGGCACAGATACGCAGTATTTT. It codes for CASSSGTDTQYF. V and J are TRBV5-4 and TRBJ2-3; unclear D gene. The V gene lost 5 bases and the J gene lost 1 base, with 5 bases spanning the gap. The CDR3 runs to 12 residues. Germline assignment: CDR1 SGHNT and CDR2 YYREEE (reference sequence).

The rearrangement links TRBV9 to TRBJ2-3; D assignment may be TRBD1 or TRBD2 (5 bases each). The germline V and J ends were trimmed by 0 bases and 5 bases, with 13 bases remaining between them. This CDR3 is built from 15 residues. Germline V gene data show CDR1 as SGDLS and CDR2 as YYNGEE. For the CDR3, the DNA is TGTGCCAGCAGCGTAGGGGACGGGGCTGGAGATACGCAGTATTTT. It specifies CASSVGDGAGDTQYF.

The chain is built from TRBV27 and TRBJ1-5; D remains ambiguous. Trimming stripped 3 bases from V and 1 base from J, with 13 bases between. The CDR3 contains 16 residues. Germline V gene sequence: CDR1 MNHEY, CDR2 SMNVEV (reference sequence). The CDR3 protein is CASSLGTPRSNQPQHF. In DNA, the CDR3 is TGTGCCAGCAGTTTGGGCACTCCTAGGAGCAATCAGCCCCAGCATTTT.

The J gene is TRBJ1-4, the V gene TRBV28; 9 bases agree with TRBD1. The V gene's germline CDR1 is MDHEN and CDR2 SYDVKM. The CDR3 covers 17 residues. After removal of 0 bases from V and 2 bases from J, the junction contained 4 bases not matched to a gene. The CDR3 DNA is TGTGCCAGCAGTTTATGGGGGACAGGGCTTACTAATGAAAAACTGTTTTTT. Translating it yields CASSLWGTGLTNEKLFF. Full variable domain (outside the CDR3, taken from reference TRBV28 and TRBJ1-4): DVKVTQSSRYLVKRTGEKVFLECVQDMDHENMFWYRQDPGLGLRLIYFSYDVKMKEKGDIPEGYSVSREKKERFSLILESASTNQTSMYLCASSLWGTGLTNEKLFFGSGTQLSVL.

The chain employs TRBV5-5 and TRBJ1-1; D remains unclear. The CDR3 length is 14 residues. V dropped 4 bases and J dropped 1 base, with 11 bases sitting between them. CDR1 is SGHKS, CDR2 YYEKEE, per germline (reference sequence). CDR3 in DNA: TGTGCCAGCAGCCGGGTGCGGGGGAACACTGAAGCTTTCTTT. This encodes CASSRVRGNTEAFF.

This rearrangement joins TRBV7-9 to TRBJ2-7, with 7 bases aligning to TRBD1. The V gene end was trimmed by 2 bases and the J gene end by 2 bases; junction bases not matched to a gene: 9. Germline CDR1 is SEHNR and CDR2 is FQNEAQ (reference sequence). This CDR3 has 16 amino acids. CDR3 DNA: TGTGCCAGCAGCTTATACCCCGGGACAGATCCCTACGAGCAGTACTTC. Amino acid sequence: CASSLYPGTDPYEQYF.